The sample holds a few counts of the clone carrying this TCR beta chain. This CDR3 has 14 amino acids. Germline V gene sequence: CDR1 SGHRS, CDR2 YFSETQ. V lost 6 bases to trimming and J lost 10 bases, with 17 bases between them. In the authors' methods: Cell counts per sample came from amplifying reference gene primers. TCRdb keeps only in-frame clones here, not all; method: immunoSEQ multiplex PCR. V, J and clone size derive from that table, while D and trimming were established from the DNA sequence. The sample lists roughly 100,000 clones, approximately 84% occurring once. This entry is derived from a study of blood T cell repertoires in COVID-19. Study as a whole: From T cells, B-cell-depleted T cells, or PBMCs came the material, which was cDNA or gDNA.

The chain uses TRBV5-1 and TRBJ1-6; D not resolved. The TCR sequence derives from a man aged 35 to 55 with active or convalescent COVID-19. The sample consisted of peripheral blood. For the CDR3, the DNA is TGCGCCAGCACCGCAGAGCCAGGCGCGTCACCCCTCCACTTT. It specifies CASTAEPGASPLHF.